This TCR beta chain was found in a study of T-cell reconstitution after alpha-beta-depleted transplantation in children. Study-wide points: It was surviving recipient T cells and thymic progenitors that gave some patients high TCRbeta diversity at day 60. The origin of alpha-beta T cells about two months after transplant was reportedly several hundred expanded graft clones. Newly produced T cells mostly provided counts and TCRbeta diversity after one year, as hyperexpanded clones declined.

This clonotype has a count of ten or more. The antigen is not known. Unique molecular identifiers were incorporated during preparation of the TCRbeta library. One entry per CDR3 protein, called by TCRdb with MiXCR from the PCR reads. The data contain roughly 200,000 distinct CDR3 sequences, approximately 8% of them seen just once; the ten biggest clones take up less than 40%. This TCR was sampled from a male patient aged 2 to 9 who had a stem cell transplant for acute myeloid leukemia, so the T cells may come from the graft donor. The sequencing used PBMCs, mostly from graft donor cells, collected 360 days after TCRalphabeta/CD19-depleted stem cell transplant.

The CDR3 DNA is TGCAGTGCTAGAGTGGGGGGGGCCACAGATACGCAGTATTTT. Translation: CSARVGGATDTQYF. The chain combines TRBV20-1 with TRBJ2-3, with D perhaps TRBD2 (7 bases). Between the trimmed V and J ends, which lost 1 base and 2 bases, there was a span of 10 bases. There are 14 residues in the CDR3. Germline CDR1 reads DFQATT; CDR2 reads SNEGSKA (reference sequence).